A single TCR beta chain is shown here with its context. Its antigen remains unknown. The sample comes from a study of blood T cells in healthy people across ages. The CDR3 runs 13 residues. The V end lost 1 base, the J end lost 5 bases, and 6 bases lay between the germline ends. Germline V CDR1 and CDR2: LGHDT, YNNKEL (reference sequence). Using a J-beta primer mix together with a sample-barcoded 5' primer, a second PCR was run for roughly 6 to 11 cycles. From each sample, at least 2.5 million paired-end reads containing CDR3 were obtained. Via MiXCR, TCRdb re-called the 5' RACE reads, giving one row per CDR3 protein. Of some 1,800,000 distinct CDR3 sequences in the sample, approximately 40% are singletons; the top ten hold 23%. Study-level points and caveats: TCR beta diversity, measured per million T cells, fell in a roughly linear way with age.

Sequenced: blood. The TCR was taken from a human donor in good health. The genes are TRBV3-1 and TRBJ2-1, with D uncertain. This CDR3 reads CASSQAHNNEQFF. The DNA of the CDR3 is TGTGCCAGCAGCCAAGCCCATAACAATGAGCAGTTCTTC.